Below, one T cell receptor (beta chain) is given with its context. This may be a read error: a much more frequent sequence differs by one nucleotide. Starting material for RNA and DNA co-extraction consisted of 20-30 mg of unsorted bulk tissue. Donors were untreated and chronically infected with HBV. This sample is part of a study of tumor-infiltrating lymphocytes in primary liver carcinoma. Study-level background: The patient group consisted of men and women aged 30 to 69 years. Tumor lesions were T1-T3 N0M0 and spanned about 4 to 11 cm.

TCR beta cDNA came from around 0.5 ug total RNA, primed with a constant-region primer. Three nested multiplex PCR rounds, a slightly modified ARM-PCR, produced the libraries for TCR beta. TCRdb reanalysed the multiplex PCR reads using MiXCR and keeps one entry per CDR3 protein. The sample holds about 96,000 distinct CDR3 sequences, approximately 68% seen once. This TCR was recovered from a man aged 35 to 55 with primary liver carcinoma and hepatitis B virus infection. What was sequenced was tumor-adjacent normal liver tissue.

Written as DNA, the CDR3 is TGTGCCAGCAGCACTAAGACTAGCGGAAACTTAAAGACCCAGTACTTC. As protein: CASSTKTSGNLKTQYF. V and J are TRBV5-4 and TRBJ2-5; the match to TRBD2 covers 9 bases. V trimming: 4 bases; J trimming: 6 bases; junction bases outside the gene matches: 13. Germline CDR1 SGHNT, CDR2 YYREEE (reference sequence). The CDR3 has 16 amino acids. The full variable domain, completed using reference TRBV5-4 and TRBJ2-5, is ETGVTQSPTHLIKTRGQQVTLRCSSQSGHNTVSWYQQALGQGPQFIFQYYREEENGRGNFPPRFSGLQFPNYSSELNVNALELDDSALYLCASSTKTSGNLKTQYFGPGTRLLVL.